Presented here are 4 T cell receptor beta chains from one specimen sequenced in a study of human T cells and chemical hapten exposure. Extraction of total RNA was performed on unfractionated whole blood. In TCRdb, the 5' RACE reads were re-called with MiXCR into one record per CDR3 protein. This table holds 70,000 to 85,000 distinct CDR3 sequences, about 15% found once. The receptors stem from a female donor in good health.

The chain is built from TRBV4-2 and TRBJ2-1, with 9 bases aligning to TRBD2. The CDR3 is 15 residues long. Trimming cost V 1 base and J 9 bases; bases outside gene matches: 7. The germline V gene has CDR1 LGHNA and CDR2 YNFKEQ. CDR3 region: CASSQVDLAGREQFF. The CDR3 region has the DNA TGTGCCAGCAGCCAAGTCGACCTAGCGGGACGTGAGCAGTTCTTC.

The chain has TRBV24-1 and TRBJ2-3; D is unresolved. The V gene lost 2 bases and the J gene lost 2 bases, with 1 base spanning the gap. The germline gives CDR1 KGHDR, CDR2 SFDVKD. CDR3 size: 12 residues. The CDR3 sequence: CATSDYTDTQYF. In DNA, the CDR3 is TGTGCCACCAGTGATTACACAGATACGCAGTATTTT.

About this clonotype itself: This likely comes from a read error, as the CDR3 has no conserved phenylalanine or tryptophan at its end. This chain links TRBV29-1 with TRBJ1-1; the match to TRBD1 covers 7 bases. Losses at the gene ends were 7 bases for V and 3 bases for J; bases not matched to a gene: 5. Germline-derived CDR1 and CDR2 are SQVTM and ANQGSEA. The CDR3 is 12 residues long. DNA of the CDR3: TGCAGCGCCCGCACAGGGGACACTGAAGCTTTCTAT. This gives the protein CSARTGDTEAFY.

The chain recombines TRBV6-1 with TRBJ2-5; 9 nucleotides match TRBD1. V shed 6 bases, J shed 4 bases, and the junction held 6 bases outside the gene matches. Germline CDR1 is MNHNS and CDR2 is SASEGT. CDR3 size: 14 residues. CDR3 DNA: TGTGCCAGCAGGACGGGACAGGGATCAGAGACCCAGTACTTC. As protein: CASRTGQGSETQYF.